This TCR beta chain was found in a study of PD-1 blockade in classical Hodgkin lymphoma. Study at large: Once every 2 weeks, patients received intravenous nivolumab at 3 mg/kg. Study-level points and caveats: Patients who began taking nivolumab under 1 year after ASCT were left out. While CD8+ TCR diversity did not rise significantly by C4D1, CD4+ TCR diversity did. When set against healthy donors, newly diagnosed patients were reported to show lower baseline TCR diversity.

The germline CDR1 and CDR2 sequences are MDHEN and SYDVKM. The CDR3 loop spans 15 amino acids. V lost 5 bases, J lost 8 bases, and 19 bases lay in between. Time point denoted: cycle 4 day 1 (C4D1), after five to seven weeks of nivolumab. Each patient relapsed following autologous stem cell transplantation, and prior brentuximab vedotin exposure differed. Comments on this clone: Its cognate antigen is unknown.

Sequenced by immunoSEQ multiplex PCR; TCRdb stores in-frame clones only, minus some. The sample has around 25,000 clones; about 80% are singletons. The sample in question was peripheral blood mononuclear cells (PBMCs), obtained before the fourth cycle of nivolumab. The receptor was isolated from a human donor with classical Hodgkin lymphoma. The chain joins TRBV28 to TRBJ2-1; perhaps D is TRBD1 or TRBD2 (6 bases each). CDR3 region: CASSQGPEGGYEQFF. DNA for the CDR3: TGTGCCAGCAGTCAGGGGCCCGAGGGAGGCTATGAGCAGTTCTTC.